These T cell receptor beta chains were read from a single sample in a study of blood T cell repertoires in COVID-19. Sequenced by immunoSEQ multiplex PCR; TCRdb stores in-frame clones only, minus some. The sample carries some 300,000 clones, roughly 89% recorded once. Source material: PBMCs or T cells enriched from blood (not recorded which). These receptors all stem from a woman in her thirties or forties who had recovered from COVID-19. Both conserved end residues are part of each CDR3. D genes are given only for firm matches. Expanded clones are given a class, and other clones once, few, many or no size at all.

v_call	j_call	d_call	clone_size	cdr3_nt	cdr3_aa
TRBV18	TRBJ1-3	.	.	TGTGCCAGCTCTCCAGACAGGTCCTCTGGAAACACCATATATTTT	CASSPDRSSGNTIYF
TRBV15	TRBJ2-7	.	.	TGTGCCACCAAAAGACTTATTGAGGGCCCCGAGCAGTACTTC	CATKRLIEGPEQYF
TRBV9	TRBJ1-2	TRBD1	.	TGTGCCAGCAGCGTCGGGACAGGGAGGATGTACAACTATGGCTACACCTTC	CASSVGTGRMYNYGYTF
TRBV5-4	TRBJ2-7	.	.	TGTGCCAGCAGCTTAAACGGGGGACGCTCCTACGAGCAGTACTTC	CASSLNGGRSYEQYF
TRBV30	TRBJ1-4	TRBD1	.	TGTGCCTGGAGTGAACACAGGGGTGCAACTAATGAAAAACTGTTTTTT	CAWSEHRGATNEKLFF
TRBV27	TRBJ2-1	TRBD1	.	TGTGCCAGCTCAAGAGGGACAGGGGTCGACAATGAGCAGTTCTTC	CASSRGTGVDNEQFF
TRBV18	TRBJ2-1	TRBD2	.	TGTGCCAGCTCGGGGGGAGGGCACTACAATGAGCAGTTCTTC	CASSGGGHYNEQFF
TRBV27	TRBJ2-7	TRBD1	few	TGTGCCAGCAGTCCCACAGGGGTTTGGATCTACGAGCAGTACTTC	CASSPTGVWIYEQYF
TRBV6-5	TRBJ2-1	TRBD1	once	TGTGCCAGCAGTTACTCGATCGGGGCAGGGGGCCATATACTGTTCTTC	CASSYSIGAGGHILFF
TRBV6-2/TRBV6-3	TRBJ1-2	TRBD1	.	TGTGCCAGCAGCCGGGACAGGGTGGACTATGGCTACACCTTC	CASSRDRVDYGYTF
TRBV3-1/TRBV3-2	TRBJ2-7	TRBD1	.	TGTGCCAGCAGCCACTACCGGGACAGGGGGCTTTACGAGCAGTACTTC	CASSHYRDRGLYEQYF
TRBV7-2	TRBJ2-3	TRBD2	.	TGTGCCAGCAGCTTAGCGGGCGCGGGAGGCACAGATACGCAGTATTTT	CASSLAGAGGTDTQYF
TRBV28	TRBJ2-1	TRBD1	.	TGTGCCAGCACTGAAGGGGGCCGGGATGAGCAGTTCTTC	CASTEGGRDEQFF
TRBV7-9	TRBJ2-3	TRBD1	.	TGTGCCAGCAGACTACTCGGGACAGCTAAATCTAGCACAGATACGCAGTATTTT	CASRLLGTAKSSTDTQYF
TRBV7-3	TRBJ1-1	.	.	TGTGCCAGCAGCCCGGGGACAATGGCTGAAGCTTTCTTT	CASSPGTMAEAFF
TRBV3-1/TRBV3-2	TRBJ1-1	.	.	TGTGCCAGCAGCCAAGATCAGGACAGCAAAGCTTTCTTT	CASSQDQDSKAFF
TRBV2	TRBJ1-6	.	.	TGTGCCAGCTCCGGGGGAGGGACGGTTAATTCACCCCTCCACTTT	CASSGGGTVNSPLHF